Below are 29 T cell receptor beta chains sequenced from a single sample in a study of vaccination effects on CD4 cells after COVID-19. Their antigens are not known. In the ViraFEST assay, antigen-specific CD4+ clonotypes were identified by expansion after peptide-pool stimulation. With roughly nine days of culture completed, CD4+ T cells were isolated. Subjects were given two BNT162b2 or mRNA-1273 vaccine doses. The data were produced by immunoSEQ multiplex PCR, yet TCRdb's version contains in-frame clones alone and is incomplete. The data show roughly 70,000 clones, with 70% to 85% seen just once and approximately 1.5% held by the top ten. Sequences were derived from CD4+ T cells from PBMCs cultured with HCoV-229E spike peptides, sampled after COVID-19 vaccination. The receptors were sampled from a human donor who received a COVID-19 vaccine.

The J gene is TRBJ1-1, the V gene TRBV5-1; TRBD1 is a possible D gene (6 bases). The CDR3 is 15 amino acids. Germline loops: CDR1 SGHRS, CDR2 YFSETQ. V was trimmed by 0 bases and J by 4 bases, leaving 13 bases between them. CDR3 DNA: TGCGCCAGCAGCTTGGACGGGGGGCGAGGCACTGAAGCTTTCTTT. Translation gives CASSLDGGRGTEAFF.

This sequence joins TRBV28 and TRBJ1-2, with a tentative D call TRBD1 (6 bases). Germline CDR1 MDHEN, CDR2 SYDVKM. The V gene lost 6 bases and the J gene lost 5 bases, with 13 bases spanning the gap. This CDR3 spans 13 amino acids. CDR3 nucleotide sequence: TGTGCCAGCAGCCTGACAGGCCCATATGGCTACACCTTC. Protein sequence: CASSLTGPYGYTF.

This chain joins TRBV6-5 and TRBJ2-7; 8 nucleotides line up with TRBD1. V dropped 6 bases and J dropped 7; count of bases not matched to a gene: 8. The CDR3 is made up of 13 amino acids. Germline V gene sequence: CDR1 MNHEY, CDR2 SVGAGI. The CDR3 region is CASRAQGAREQYV. CDR3 DNA sequence: TGTGCCAGCAGAGCCCAGGGGGCAAGAGAGCAGTACGTC.

The V call is TRBV3-1 (or the pseudogene TRBV3-2), the J call TRBJ2-3, with D maybe TRBD1 (6 bases). The V end lost 4 bases, the J end lost 9 bases, and 17 bases lay between the germline ends. The CDR3 runs 14 residues. Per germline, CDR1 LGHDT and CDR2 YNNKEL (reference sequence). The CDR3 DNA reads TGTGCCAGCAGCCTCGCGCCAGGGGCGAAGACGCAGTATTTT. Translating it yields CASSLAPGAKTQYF.

This clone was seen only once. The V and J genes are TRBV18 and TRBJ1-1; weak D call: TRBD1 (5 bases). This CDR3 has 15 residues. Per germline, CDR1 KGHSH and CDR2 LQKENI. The V gene lost 0 bases and the J gene lost 0 bases, with 8 bases spanning the gap. CDR3 in DNA: TGTGCCAGCTCACCACCGGGGCCCGTGAACACTGAAGCTTTCTTT. Its protein is CASSPPGPVNTEAFF.

The chain recombines TRBV5-1 with TRBJ1-6; possibly TRBD1 for D (6 bases). The CDR3 totals 15 residues. V was pared by 0 bases and J by 6 bases, with 10 bases between. CDR1 is SGHRS, CDR2 YFSETQ, per germline. CDR3 nucleotides: TGCGCCAGCAGCTTGGGGGGGCACGTTAATTCACCCCTCCACTTT. As protein: CASSLGGHVNSPLHF.

This chain connects TRBV21-1 to TRBJ1-4. TRBV21-1 constitutes a pseudogene. CDR3 size: 15 residues. CDR3 sequence (DNA): TGTGCCAGCAGCAAACGGTTTGTTGCTAATGAAAAACTGTTTTTT. This encodes CASSKRFVANEKLFF.

The chain is built from TRBV5-8 and TRBJ2-1, with D maybe TRBD2 (7 bases). The length of the CDR3 is 15 residues. Trimming cost V 0 bases and J 6 bases, with 13 bases left between them. The germline V gene encodes CDR1 SGHTS and CDR2 YDEGEE. The DNA of the CDR3 is TGTGCCAGCAGCTTGGAGGGGGGGTTAAGCAATGAGCAGTTCTTC. This gives the protein CASSLEGGLSNEQFF. The whole variable domain, remainder taken from reference TRBV5-8 and TRBJ2-1, is EAGVTQSPTHLIKTRGQQATLRCSPISGHTSVYWYQQALGLGLQFLLWYDEGEERNRGNFPPRFSGRQFPNYSSELNVNALELEDSALYLCASSLEGGLSNEQFFGPGTRLTVL.

This chain joins TRBV1 and TRBJ1-4; the listed D gene, TRBD1, was not tested against the DNA. TRBV1 is reported as a pseudogene. The CDR3 has 15 amino acids. As DNA, the CDR3 is TGCACCAGCAGCCAAGGACAGGGCAGCGGTGAAAAACTGTTTTTT. Translation gives CTSSQGQGSGEKLFF.

The chain is built from TRBV19 and TRBJ1-5; no clear D gene. V shed 7 bases and J shed 1 base, with 17 bases lying between them. The CDR3 is 16 residues long. CDR1 and CDR2 (germline): LNHDA, SQIVND (reference sequence). This CDR3 is CASTKVSMGSNQPQHF. The CDR3 DNA sequence: TGTGCCAGTACAAAAGTAAGTATGGGAAGCAATCAGCCCCAGCATTTT.

This rearrangement joins TRBV6-2 or TRBV6-3 to TRBJ2-3; the match to TRBD2 covers 8 bases. V lost 2 bases, J lost 3 bases, and 7 bases stayed unmatched. CDR1 is MNHEY, CDR2 SVGEGT, per germline. The CDR3 runs to 16 residues. CDR3 DNA: TGTGCCAGCAGTTACCACAGAGCGGGGGCTACAGATACGCAGTATTTT. It translates to CASSYHRAGATDTQYF.

This rearrangement joins TRBV9 to TRBJ1-1, with TRBD1 matching 7 bases. The trim removed 4 bases at V and 3 bases at J, leaving 12 bases unmatched. In germline, CDR1 is SGDLS, CDR2 YYNGEE. The CDR3 has 16 amino acids. CDR3 nucleotides: TGTGCCAGCAGCCCCGCTTCAGGGGGTTGGGACACTGAAGCTTTCTTT. Translation: CASSPASGGWDTEAFF.

The chain combines TRBV19 with TRBJ1-4; D perhaps matches TRBD1 (5 bases). CDR3 length: 15 amino acids. The V and J ends lost 2 bases and 2 bases respectively, with 9 bases between them. Germline V gene data show CDR1 as LNHDA and CDR2 as SQIVND (reference sequence). This chain's CDR3 is CASSITGTTNEKLFF. CDR3 in DNA: TGTGCCAGTAGTATAACCGGGACGACTAATGAAAAACTGTTTTTT.

This chain connects TRBV5-3 to TRBJ2-4; 12 positions agree with TRBD1. TRBV5-3 is sorted into the ORF group, with uncertain function. J gave up 7 bases and V 8 bases, and 7 bases lay outside the gene matches. The CDR3 sequence is 14 residues long. This CDR3 is CARGTGGDRNIQYF. The DNA of the CDR3 is TGTGCCAGGGGGACAGGGGGCGATCGGAACATTCAGTACTTC.

The genes are TRBV18 and TRBJ1-1; D gene uncertain. Trimming stripped 3 bases from V and 2 bases from J, with 16 bases between. The germline CDR1 and CDR2 sequences are KGHSH and LQKENI. The CDR3 is 16 residues long. This CDR3 is CASSPVAFAANTEAFF. CDR3 DNA sequence: TGTGCCAGCTCACCTGTCGCATTTGCGGCAAACACTGAAGCTTTCTTT.

The chain employs TRBV2 and TRBJ2-7, with D perhaps matching TRBD1 (5 bases). CDR1 is SNHLY, CDR2 FYNNEI, per germline. V lost 5 bases to trimming and J lost 5 bases, with 13 bases between them. The CDR3 sequence is 13 residues long. The DNA for the CDR3 is TGTGCCAGCAGTCAGAAATGGACAAACGAGCAGTACGTC. This encodes CASSQKWTNEQYV.

V is TRBV7-2 and J is TRBJ2-5, with TRBD1 identical over 8 bases. The CDR3 runs to 13 residues. CDR1 and CDR2 (germline): SGHTA, FQGNSA. Trimming removed 5 bases from V and 5 bases from J; junction bases left unmatched: 4. The CDR3 DNA is TGTGCCAGCAGCCGACAGGGGTGGGAGACCCAGTACTTC. It yields the protein CASSRQGWETQYF.

This chain uses TRBV5-6 with TRBJ2-3, with 8 bases aligning to TRBD2. Germline CDR1 SGHDT, CDR2 YYEEEE. V lost 0 bases, J lost 2 bases, and 8 bases stayed unmatched. This CDR3 region has 17 residues. CDR3 amino acids: CASSLAGGGGNTDTQYF. The CDR3 bases are TGTGCCAGCAGCTTGGCTGGGGGCGGGGGGAACACAGATACGCAGTATTTT.

The chain links TRBV7-8 to TRBJ1-6, with D unresolved. The germline V gene has CDR1 SGHVS and CDR2 FQNEAQ. V lost 2 bases and J 8 bases, leaving 10 bases between the germline ends. This CDR3 is built from 14 residues. In nucleotides, the CDR3 is TGTGCCAGCAGCTTATCGGGGTACGATTCACCCCTCCACTTT. Protein product: CASSLSGYDSPLHF.

This clone has a single count. Other DNA sequences in this specimen translate into the identical CDR3. The rearrangement links TRBV18 to TRBJ1-2, with no clear D. Germline CDR1 and CDR2: KGHSH and LQKENI. With 6 bases removed from V and 4 bases from J, the gap between germline ends came to 12 bases. CDR3 length equals 13 residues. CDR3 nucleotides: TGTGCCAGCTCCCCGACGGACTCCTATGGCTACACCTTC. It is translated as CASSPTDSYGYTF.

The V gene is TRBV18, the J gene TRBJ1-6; 9 bases fit TRBD1. The germline gives CDR1 KGHSH, CDR2 LQKENI. J gave up 6 bases and V 4 bases, and 1 base lay outside the gene matches. CDR3 length: 14 amino acids. The CDR3 DNA reads as TGTGCCAGCTCACGGGACAGGGTTAATTCACCCCTCCACTTT. Its translation is CASSRDRVNSPLHF. Variable domain in full (rest from reference TRBV18 and TRBJ1-6): NAGVMQNPRHLVRRRGQEARLRCSPMKGHSHVYWYRQLPEEGLKFMVYLQKENIIDESGMPKERFSAEFPKEGPSILRIQQVVRGDSAAYFCASSRDRVNSPLHFGNGTRLTVT.

V usage is TRBV6-6 and J usage is TRBJ1-1; 7 nucleotides line up with TRBD1. With V trimmed by 5 bases and J by 5 bases, 8 bases remained unmatched. This CDR3 comprises 14 residues. Per the germline V gene, CDR1 is MNHNY and CDR2 is SVGAGI (reference sequence). CDR3 in amino acids: CASSTGQLRTEAFF. The DNA of the CDR3 is TGTGCCAGCAGTACGGGACAGCTCAGGACTGAAGCTTTCTTT.

This clone was counted a few times. The rearrangement links TRBV6-6 to TRBJ2-2; a possible D gene is TRBD2 (5 bases). Germline CDR1 is MNHNY and CDR2 is SVGAGI (reference sequence). V was cut by 4 bases and J by 5 bases, with 14 bases left in between. CDR3 size: 15 residues. This chain's CDR3 is CASSFAGRRTGELFF. In DNA, the CDR3 is TGTGCCAGCAGTTTTGCGGGTAGACGTACCGGGGAGCTGTTTTTT.

The chain is built from TRBV18 and TRBJ2-5; possibly TRBD1 or TRBD2 for D (5 bases each). Per the germline V gene, CDR1 is KGHSH and CDR2 is LQKENI. Deletions cut 3 bases from V and 2 bases from J, with 13 bases between. This CDR3 is 15 amino acids long. The CDR3 bases are TGTGCCAGCTCACCCGGGGTTTGGGGGCAAGAGACCCAGTACTTC. Residues: CASSPGVWGQETQYF. The full variable domain, with the rest looked up from reference TRBV18 and TRBJ2-5, is NAGVMQNPRHLVRRRGQEARLRCSPMKGHSHVYWYRQLPEEGLKFMVYLQKENIIDESGMPKERFSAEFPKEGPSILRIQQVVRGDSAAYFCASSPGVWGQETQYFGPGTRLLVL.

CDR3 nucleotides: TGTGCCATCAGTGAGAACACGAACACTGAAGCTTTCTTT. Its translation is CAISENTNTEAFF. The rearrangement joins TRBV10-3 to TRBJ1-1; D uncertain. The CDR3 sequence is 13 residues long. The germline V and J ends were trimmed by 2 bases and 1 base, with 5 bases remaining between them. CDR1 and CDR2 from the germline V gene are ENHRY and SYGVKD.

The genes are TRBV3-1 (or the pseudogene TRBV3-2) and TRBJ1-1; 7 bases are a match to TRBD1. The CDR3 extends over 18 amino acids. The V and J ends lost 0 bases and 0 bases, in that order; junction bases with no gene match: 10. Germline-derived CDR1 and CDR2 are LGHDT and YNNKEL (reference sequence). The CDR3 DNA sequence: TGTGCCAGCAGCCAAGATGTTGGGACAGACTTAATGAACACTGAAGCTTTCTTT. It is translated as CASSQDVGTDLMNTEAFF.

This chain joins TRBV25-1 and TRBJ2-7; D might be TRBD1 (6 bases). With 2 bases removed from V and 10 bases from J, the gap between germline ends came to 15 bases. The germline V gene has CDR1 MGHDK and CDR2 SYGVNS. The CDR3 sequence is 13 residues long. CDR3 loop: CASSEGWETGQYV. The CDR3 nucleotides read TGTGCCAGCAGTGAAGGTTGGGAGACAGGCCAGTACGTC.

This chain connects TRBV6-6 to TRBJ1-2; TRBD1 is a possible D gene (6 bases). CDR1 is MNHNY, CDR2 SVGAGI, per germline (reference sequence). V was clipped by 4 bases and J by 4 bases, with 10 bases between them. The CDR3 is 13 amino acids. Written as DNA, the CDR3 is TGTGCCAGCAGTTTAACAGGGCTCTATGGCTACACCTTC. Translation: CASSLTGLYGYTF.

The rearrangement uses TRBV24-1 and TRBJ2-2; TRBD1 or TRBD2 may be the D gene (7 bases each). This CDR3 has 14 amino acids. Germline V CDR1 and CDR2: KGHDR, SFDVKD. Trimming pared 8 bases from V and 3 bases from J, leaving 12 bases between. CDR3 in DNA: TGTGCCACCAAGGGGGCGGGGGACACCGGGGAGCTGTTTTTT. Translating it yields CATKGAGDTGELFF.